These 19 T cell receptor beta chains came from one sample sequenced in a study of shared clonotypes between healthy human individuals. Clones were sequenced by immunoSEQ multiplex PCR, and TCRdb holds only the in-frame ones, with some missing. The data contain some 1.4 million clones, around 97% of them singletons. Sequences were obtained from naive CD4+ T cells sorted from blood. As for subset: CD45RA+ positively selected. These receptors originate from a young man in good health.

The chain uses TRBV5-6 and TRBJ2-2, with D perhaps being TRBD1 or TRBD2 (5 bases each). Germline loops: CDR1 SGHDT, CDR2 YYEEEE. The ends were cut back, 2 bases at V and 0 bases at J, with 11 bases in the middle. The length of the CDR3 is 16 residues. The CDR3 is CASSFLGTPNTGELFF. The CDR3 nucleotides read TGTGCCAGCAGCTTTTTGGGGACCCCGAACACCGGGGAGCTGTTTTTT.

The genes are TRBV6-5 and TRBJ1-1; D unclear. The germline V and J ends were trimmed by 5 bases and 5 bases, with 15 bases remaining between them. Germline V gene lookup returns CDR1 MNHEY and CDR2 SVGAGI. CDR3 size: 14 residues. CDR3 loop: CASSALAARTEAFF. CDR3 coding DNA: TGTGCCAGCAGTGCCCTGGCAGCGCGAACTGAAGCTTTCTTT.

This clone was found once. The rearrangement joins TRBV7-9 to TRBJ2-7; 8 nucleotides align to TRBD2. V lost 6 bases, J lost 0 bases, and 10 bases stayed unmatched. CDR3 size: 16 residues. Germline values: CDR1 SEHNR, CDR2 FQNEAQ (reference sequence). Written as DNA, the CDR3 is TGTGCCAGCAGTTTACTGTTGACTAGCGACTCCTACGAGCAGTACTTC. Translation: CASSLLLTSDSYEQYF.

Notes on this clone: This same CDR3 is encoded by further DNA sequences in the sample. The gene calls are TRBV20-1 and TRBJ2-7; no definite D call. Deletions cut 3 bases from V and 4 bases from J, with 4 bases between. CDR1 is DFQATT and CDR2 is SNEGSKA in the germline V gene (reference sequence). This CDR3 contains 10 residues. The CDR3 here is CSASRYEQYF. As DNA, the CDR3 is TGCAGTGCTAGCCGATACGAGCAGTACTTC.

The chain joins TRBV11-2 to TRBJ1-1, with D possibly TRBD1 on 5 matching bases. Trimming took 4 bases from V and 7 from J, leaving 19 bases between them. CDR3 length: 15 residues. Germline CDR1 is SGHAT and CDR2 is FQNNGV. The DNA of the CDR3 is TGTGCCAGCAGCTCCCTCAGCGGGACGCAGCTTGAAGCTTTCTTT. This encodes CASSSLSGTQLEAFF.

This chain uses TRBV19 with TRBJ2-7, with D possibly TRBD2 on 6 matching bases. Trimming shortened V by 5 bases and J by 0 bases, and 17 bases separated the two germline ends. The CDR3 is 16 residues long. From germline, CDR1 is LNHDA and CDR2 SQIVND (reference sequence). CDR3 in DNA: TGTGCCAGTAGTTTGGAGGGTACCTCGAGCTCCTACGAGCAGTACTTC. Translated, it gives CASSLEGTSSSYEQYF.

This clone was counted a single time. The V call is TRBV9, the J call TRBJ2-1; possible D gene TRBD2, 6 bases. This CDR3 contains 16 residues. V lost 0 bases and J 10 bases, leaving 20 bases between the germline ends. Germline CDR1 SGDLS, CDR2 YYNGEE. CDR3: CASSVGGYRLAGEQFF. In DNA form, the CDR3 reads TGTGCCAGCAGCGTAGGTGGGTACAGGCTCGCGGGGGAGCAGTTCTTC.

The gene calls are TRBV30 and TRBJ2-1; D unclear. Trimming cost V 0 bases and J 3 bases, with 6 bases left between them. The germline gives CDR1 GTSNPN, CDR2 SVGIG (reference sequence). The CDR3 loop spans 13 amino acids. CDR3: CAWSVKGYNEQFF. The CDR3, as DNA: TGTGCCTGGAGTGTAAAGGGCTACAATGAGCAGTTCTTC.

The CDR3: CASSVGLAGVNSYEQYF. The CDR3 nucleotides read TGTGCCAGCAGCGTAGGCCTAGCGGGAGTCAACTCCTACGAGCAGTACTTC. This chain connects TRBV9 to TRBJ2-7; 10 bases are a match to TRBD2. Per germline, CDR1 SGDLS and CDR2 YYNGEE. J gave up 0 bases and V 0 bases, and 6 bases lay outside the gene matches. This CDR3 comprises 17 residues. The variable domain in full, with the rest retrieved from reference TRBV9 and TRBJ2-7, is DSGVTQTPKHLITATGQRVTLRCSPRSGDLSVYWYQQSLDQGLQFLIQYYNGEERAKGNILERFSAQQFPDLHSELNLSSLELGDSALYFCASSVGLAGVNSYEQYFGPGTRLTVT.

Of note for this clone: Other DNA sequences from this sample encode an identical CDR3 as well. The DNA of the CDR3 is TGTGCCAGCAGCCGACGCACCTACGAGCAGTACTTC. Translated: CASSRRTYEQYF. The V call is TRBV5-6, the J call TRBJ2-7; unclear D gene. CDR3 length equals 12 residues. Germline lookup yields CDR1 SGHDT and CDR2 YYEEEE. V was pared by 4 bases and J by 2 bases, with 7 bases between.

The V call is TRBV7-2, the J call TRBJ1-2; D call uncertain. The CDR3 has 13 residues. V gave up 5 bases and J gave up 7 bases, with 14 bases separating them. Germline loops: CDR1 SGHTA, CDR2 FQGNSA. CDR3 DNA sequence: TGTGCCAGCAGCCTCGACCGGGCCCCTGGCTACACCTTC. Translated: CASSLDRAPGYTF.

The rearrangement links TRBV5-1 to TRBJ1-3; no clear D. V was pared by 5 bases and J by 1 base, with 10 bases between. The V gene's germline CDR1 is SGHRS and CDR2 YFSETQ. CDR3 size: 14 residues. The CDR3 DNA sequence: TGCGCCAGCAGTCCGGCCGGGTCTGGAAACACCATATATTTT. Translation: CASSPAGSGNTIYF.

The rearrangement uses TRBV29-1 and TRBJ2-7; the match to TRBD1 covers 9 bases. Losses at the gene ends were 1 base for V and 4 bases for J; bases not matched to a gene: 5. This CDR3 is built from 14 residues. Germline CDR1 reads SQVTM; CDR2 reads ANQGSEA. The CDR3 DNA reads TGCAGCGTTGAAGCCGGGACAGGGCGATACGAGCAGTACTTC. Translation: CSVEAGTGRYEQYF.

The gene calls are TRBV9 and TRBJ2-3; TRBD1 agrees at 7 bases. Trimming at V came to 0 bases and at J to 0 bases, leaving 4 bases not matched to a gene. Germline loops: CDR1 SGDLS, CDR2 YYNGEE. The CDR3 consists of 16 residues. CDR3 DNA: TGTGCCAGCAGCGTAGATAGACAGGGAAGCACAGATACGCAGTATTTT. Translating gives CASSVDRQGSTDTQYF.

CDR3 sequence: CASSLGPEAGNTIYF. The CDR3 region has the DNA TGTGCCAGCAGCTTAGGGCCCGAGGCTGGAAACACCATATATTTT. The rearrangement links TRBV7-2 to TRBJ1-3; D gene unclear. This CDR3 region has 15 residues. Germline V gene lookup returns CDR1 SGHTA and CDR2 FQGNSA. The ends were cut back, 1 base at V and 2 bases at J, with 9 bases in the middle. Full variable domain (remainder filled in from reference TRBV7-2 and TRBJ1-3): GAGVSQSPSNKVTEKGKDVELRCDPISGHTALYWYRQSLGQGLEFLIYFQGNSAPDKSGLPSDRFSAERTGGSVSTLTIQRTQQEDSAVYLCASSLGPEAGNTIYFGEGSWLTVV.

With respect to this clone: Other DNA sequences of this sample code for an identical CDR3. V and J are TRBV7-3 and TRBJ2-5; D is undetermined. The CDR3 runs 13 residues. The V end lost 0 bases, the J end lost 5 bases, and 7 bases lay between the germline ends. Germline lookup yields CDR1 SGHTA and CDR2 FQGTGA. The CDR3 is CASSLTLGETQYF. The CDR3 DNA follows: TGTGCCAGCAGCTTAACCCTCGGCGAGACCCAGTACTTC. Complete variable domain (other parts from reference TRBV7-3 and TRBJ2-5): GAGVSQTPSNKVTEKGKYVELRCDPISGHTALYWYRQSLGQGPEFLIYFQGTGAADDSGLPNDRFFAVRPEGSVSTLKIQRTERGDSAVYLCASSLTLGETQYFGPGTRLLVL.

This chain links TRBV7-8 with TRBJ2-7; D possibly corresponds to TRBD1 (5 bases). The CDR3 runs to 13 residues. V shed 5 bases and J shed 2 bases, with 10 bases lying between them. Germline V gene data show CDR1 as SGHVS and CDR2 as FQNEAQ. DNA of the CDR3: TGTGCCAGCAGCCTAAGGGGTACCTACGAGCAGTACTTC. This codes for CASSLRGTYEQYF. Looking up the rest from reference TRBV7-8 and TRBJ2-7 gives the full variable domain: GAGVSQSPRYKVAKRGQDVALRCDPISGHVSLFWYQQALGQGPEFLTYFQNEAQLDKSGLPSDRFFAERPEGSVSTLKIQRTQQEDSAVYLCASSLRGTYEQYFGPGTRLTVT.

The chain is built from TRBV5-4 and TRBJ2-2; D is tentatively TRBD1 or TRBD2 (5 bases each). CDR1 and CDR2 from the germline V gene are SGHNT and YYREEE (reference sequence). The CDR3 sequence is 13 residues long. Deletions cut 4 bases from V and 3 bases from J, with 7 bases between. Here the CDR3 reads CASSGGDTGELFF. DNA of the CDR3: TGTGCCAGCAGCGGGGGAGACACCGGGGAGCTGTTTTTT.

The chain recombines TRBV6-4 with TRBJ2-1; 11 nucleotides match TRBD2. The junction had 4 bases not matched to a gene; V was cut back by 3 bases and J by 6 bases. The germline CDR1 and CDR2 sequences are MRHNA and SNTAGT. The CDR3 has 15 residues. The CDR3 coding sequence is TGTGCCAGCAGTGATAGGGGGACTAGCGGCAATGAGCAGTTCTTC. Translating it yields CASSDRGTSGNEQFF.